Each of the 8 T cell receptor beta chains below was sequenced from the same sample in a study of T cell repertoires in cytomegalovirus infection (dated by TCRdb to the late 2010s). What the treatment or condition label conveys for this sample: in vitro stimulation with specific CMV peptide epitopes to enrich CMV-specific T cells. Sequencing instrument: Illumina HiSeq 1500. TCRdb redid the processing of the public reads, applying fastp at Q25 and MiXCR, and retained in-frame beta chains. Identical CDR3 proteins give one entry, which carries the most common genes and DNA. The sample includes some 800,000 distinct CDR3 sequences, with approximately 30% observed a single time. The ten most abundant clones make up over 10% of the sample. These TCRs' antigens remain unknown. Sequenced material: cultured CD8+ T cells from PBMCs, taken from culture after CMV antigen stimulation. Every receptor here comes from a human donor in good health (CMV status not recorded). Some clones in this sample may be carry-over from other donors' samples.

The rearrangement joins TRBV5-1 to TRBJ2-2; 10 bases map to TRBD2. Germline CDR1 reads SGHRS; CDR2 reads YFSETQ. Trimming cost V 2 bases and J 0 bases; bases outside gene matches: 10. This CDR3 spans 19 amino acids. The CDR3 protein is CASSFRLLAGAANTGELFF. In DNA, the CDR3 is TGCGCCAGCAGCTTCCGCCTTCTAGCGGGGGCCGCGAACACCGGGGAGCTGTTTTTT. The full variable domain, in which reference TRBV5-1 and TRBJ2-2 provide the parts outside the CDR3, is KAGVTQTPRYLIKTRGQQVTLSCSPISGHRSVSWYQQTPGQGLQFLFEYFSETQRNKGNFPGRFSGRQFSNSRSEMNVSTLELGDSALYLCASSFRLLAGAANTGELFFGEGSRLTVL.

The table lists this clonotype with many counts. V gene TRBV7-2 combines with J gene TRBJ2-1, with D hard to call. Trimming removed 5 bases at V and 4 bases at J, with 12 bases between. CDR3 size: 14 residues. Germline loops: CDR1 SGHTA, CDR2 FQGNSA. CDR3 coding DNA: TGTGCCAGCAGCCCAACACTGGGTTACAATGAGCAGTTCTTC. This gives the protein CASSPTLGYNEQFF. Complete variable domain (other parts from reference TRBV7-2 and TRBJ2-1): GAGVSQSPSNKVTEKGKDVELRCDPISGHTALYWYRQSLGQGLEFLIYFQGNSAPDKSGLPSDRFSAERTGGSVSTLTIQRTQQEDSAVYLCASSPTLGYNEQFFGPGTRLTVL.

This clonotype was seen at least ten times. The chain joins TRBV27 to TRBJ2-1, with D maybe TRBD2 (6 bases). With 0 bases removed from V and 7 bases from J, the gap between germline ends came to 7 bases. CDR1 and CDR2 (germline): MNHEY, SMNVEV (reference sequence). The CDR3 has 13 residues. The CDR3 sequence: CASSLSRGNEQFF. The CDR3 region has the DNA TGTGCCAGCAGTTTATCCCGGGGGAATGAGCAGTTCTTC.

This clonotype showed up just a few times. The V and J genes are TRBV27 and TRBJ2-4; either TRBD1 or TRBD2 may fit D (7 bases each). The CDR3 runs to 14 residues. Germline values: CDR1 MNHEY, CDR2 SMNVEV (reference sequence). V was shortened by 5 bases and J by 6 bases, with 14 bases between the two germline ends. The CDR3 sequence: CASSLARGGNIQYF. CDR3 coding DNA: TGTGCCAGCAGTCTCGCCAGGGGGGGAAACATTCAGTACTTC.

As DNA, the CDR3 is TGTGCCAGCAGCCACATGGCGGGACCCCCGGGGGAGCTGTTTTTT. Translating it yields CASSHMAGPPGELFF. The rearrangement links TRBV5-4 to TRBJ2-2; D may be TRBD2 (6 bases). This CDR3 spans 15 amino acids. Trimming stripped 4 bases from V and 8 bases from J, with 18 bases between. Germline lookup yields CDR1 SGHNT and CDR2 YYREEE (reference sequence).

V gene TRBV14 combines with J gene TRBJ1-1; no clear D gene. Germline CDR1 reads SGHDN; CDR2 reads FVKESK. V gave up 0 bases and J gave up 1 base, with 12 bases separating them. The CDR3 extends over 16 amino acids. The CDR3 loop is CASSQDPGYQNTEAFF. CDR3 coding DNA: TGTGCCAGCAGCCAAGATCCCGGGTATCAGAACACTGAAGCTTTCTTT.

The table lists this clonotype with a few counts. V is TRBV28 and J is TRBJ2-1, with 8 bases fitting TRBD2. Germline V CDR1 and CDR2: MDHEN, SYDVKM. V trimming: 6 bases; J trimming: 0 bases; junction bases outside the gene matches: 4. The CDR3 is 15 amino acids. CDR3 bases: TGTGCCAGCAGACCCGGGACTAGCTCCTACAATGAGCAGTTCTTC. Translating gives CASRPGTSSYNEQFF.

In its sample, this clonotype was seen many times. The chain joins TRBV7-6 to TRBJ1-6; weak D call: TRBD1 (6 bases). The CDR3 sequence is 17 residues long. Germline V CDR1 and CDR2: SGHVS, FNYEAQ. Trimming stripped 4 bases from V and 3 bases from J, with 16 bases between. The CDR3 loop is CASSSRESGHYNSPLHF. DNA of the CDR3: TGTGCCAGCAGCTCACGCGAATCGGGACACTATAATTCACCCCTCCACTTT.